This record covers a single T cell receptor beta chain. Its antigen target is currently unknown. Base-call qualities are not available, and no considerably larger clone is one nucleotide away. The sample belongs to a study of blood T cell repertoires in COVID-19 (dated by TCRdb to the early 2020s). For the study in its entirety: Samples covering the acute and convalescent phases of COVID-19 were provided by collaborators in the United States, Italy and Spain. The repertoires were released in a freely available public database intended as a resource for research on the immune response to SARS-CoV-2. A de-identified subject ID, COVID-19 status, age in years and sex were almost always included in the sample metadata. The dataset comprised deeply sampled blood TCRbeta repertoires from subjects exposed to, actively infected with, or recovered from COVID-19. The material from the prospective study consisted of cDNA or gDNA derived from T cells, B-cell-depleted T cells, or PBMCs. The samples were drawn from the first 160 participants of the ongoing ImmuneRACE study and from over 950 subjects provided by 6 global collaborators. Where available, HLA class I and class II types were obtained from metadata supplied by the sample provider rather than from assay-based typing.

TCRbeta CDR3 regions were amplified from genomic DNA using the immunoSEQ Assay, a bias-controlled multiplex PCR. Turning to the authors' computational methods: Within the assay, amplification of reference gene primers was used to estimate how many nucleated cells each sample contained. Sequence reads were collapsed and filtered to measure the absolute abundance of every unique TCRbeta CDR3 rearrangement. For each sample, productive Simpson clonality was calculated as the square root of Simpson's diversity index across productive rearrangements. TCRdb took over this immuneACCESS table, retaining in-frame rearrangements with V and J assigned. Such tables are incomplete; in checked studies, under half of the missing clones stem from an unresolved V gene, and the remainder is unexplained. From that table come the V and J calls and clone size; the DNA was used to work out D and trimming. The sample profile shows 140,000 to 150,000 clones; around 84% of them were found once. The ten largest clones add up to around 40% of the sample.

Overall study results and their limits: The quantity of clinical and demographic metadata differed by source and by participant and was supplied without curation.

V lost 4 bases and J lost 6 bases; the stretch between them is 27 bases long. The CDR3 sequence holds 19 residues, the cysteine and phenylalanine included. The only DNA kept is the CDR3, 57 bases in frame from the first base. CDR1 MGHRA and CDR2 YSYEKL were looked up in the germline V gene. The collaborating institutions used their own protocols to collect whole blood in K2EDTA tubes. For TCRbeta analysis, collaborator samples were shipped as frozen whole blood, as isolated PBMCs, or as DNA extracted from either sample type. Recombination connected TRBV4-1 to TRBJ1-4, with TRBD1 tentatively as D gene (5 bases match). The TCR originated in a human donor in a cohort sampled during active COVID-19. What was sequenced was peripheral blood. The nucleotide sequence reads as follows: TGCGCCAGCAGCCTCCGCCCCCGACAGTCCTCGGGCGTTGATGAAAAACTGTTTTTT. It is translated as CASSLRPRQSSGVDEKLFF.